This T cell receptor beta chain comes out of a study of cytomegalovirus exposure and HLA in healthy donors. As for the study in general: In an earlier analysis, 90 million to 130 million unique TCR beta sequences were found from some 170 million T cells. Inside one of the first data releases sat some 93 million unique TCRs taken from HLA-typed donors.

There are 16 residues in the CDR3. The J segment lost 6 bases and the V segment lost 4 bases, leaving 13 bases of the junction unmatched. Germline assignment: CDR1 SGHNT and CDR2 YYREEE (reference sequence). The PCR was carried out with 60 Vbeta primers and 13 Jbeta primers. Sequencing was performed with immunoSEQ multiplex PCR; in TCRdb, only in-frame clones are kept and a portion is missing. The data hold some 76,000 clones, with 70% to 85% observed a single time. The specimen was PBMCs. The sequence was obtained from a woman aged 45-60 years in good health and CMV-seronegative. The chain links TRBV5-4 to TRBJ2-1; 7 bases match TRBD1. CDR3 protein: CASSGTLTGLGNEQFF. Here the CDR3 DNA reads TGTGCCAGCAGCGGCACTTTGACAGGGTTGGGCAATGAGCAGTTCTTC.